Detailed here is one T cell receptor beta chain. Its cognate antigen is unknown. The sample originates from a study of cytomegalovirus exposure and HLA in healthy donors. Study findings and constraints: In a later analysis, V- and J-gene trimming of beta chains associated with a DCLRE1C missense variant, replicated independently. The productive fraction for most TCR beta V segments was about 90% or about 30% in an earlier analysis. TCR association rates varied by HLA locus in a later analysis, with DRB1 highest and HLA-C lowest.

With 60 Vbeta and 13 Jbeta primers, the PCR was carried out. TCRdb keeps only in-frame clones here, not all; method: immunoSEQ multiplex PCR. The sample includes approximately 110,000 clones. CDR3 length: 16 amino acids. Per the germline V gene, CDR1 is SGHTA and CDR2 is FQGNSA. The V gene lost 6 bases and the J gene lost 2 bases, with 16 bases spanning the gap. This TCR was sampled from a man aged 40-49 years in good health and CMV-seronegative. The sample was PBMCs. This chain links TRBV7-2 with TRBJ2-2; maybe TRBD2 (5 bases). Written as DNA, the CDR3 is TGTGCCAGCAGTCCAGGATTGCGGGCCAACACCGGGGAGCTGTTTTTT. It yields the protein CASSPGLRANTGELFF.